The 22 T cell receptor beta chains below all came from one sample that was sequenced in a study of CD4 T cells in relation to SARS-CoV-2 and coronaviruses. This table comes from immunoSEQ multiplex PCR, and its TCRdb copy is limited to in-frame clones, with some not included. Of some 21,000 clones listed, 74% are singletons. Antigens for these TCRs are unknown. Before the COVID-19 pandemic, during about 2010-2018, CD4+ T cells were taken from unexposed donors. Isolation of CD4+ T cells took place after approximately 11 days in culture. The source material was CD4+ T cells from PBMCs, cultured in vitro. All receptors come from a human donor in good health.

This clone was observed a few times. V is TRBV10-2 and J is TRBJ1-3; D is ambiguous. Germline loops: CDR1 WSHSY, CDR2 SAAADI. V lost 8 bases and J lost 0, with 8 bases in between. The CDR3 consists of 13 residues. The CDR3 DNA reads as TGCGCCAGCGGCGTGAGCTCTGGAAACACCATATATTTT. Its protein is CASGVSSGNTIYF.

This chain connects TRBV6-6 to TRBJ1-5; D uncertain. The V gene's germline CDR1 is MNHNY and CDR2 SVGAGI (reference sequence). The CDR3 has 12 residues. Trimming left V 5 bases short and J 5 bases short, with 7 bases between. The CDR3 region is CASSRSDQPQHF. The CDR3, as DNA: TGTGCCAGCAGTCGCTCGGATCAGCCCCAGCATTTT.

The chain recombines TRBV19 with TRBJ2-7, with 8 bases aligning to TRBD1. V lost 6 bases, J lost 4 bases, and 5 bases stayed unmatched. This CDR3 region has 13 residues. Germline CDR1 reads LNHDA; CDR2 reads SQIVND (reference sequence). The CDR3: CASSQGAGYEQYF. The DNA of the CDR3 is TGTGCCAGTAGCCAGGGGGCGGGGTACGAGCAGTACTTC.

J is TRBJ2-5 and V is TRBV9; D call uncertain. The CDR3 has 10 residues. Deletions cut 5 bases from V and 4 bases from J, with 3 bases between. Looked up from germline, CDR1 is SGDLS and CDR2 is YYNGEE. The CDR3 loop reads CASSGETQYF. In DNA form, the CDR3 reads TGTGCCAGCAGTGGAGAGACCCAGTACTTC.

Comments on this clone: The sample holds other DNA sequences that translate to the same CDR3. J is TRBJ2-5 and V is TRBV19, with D perhaps TRBD2 (5 bases). This CDR3 region has 14 residues. Deletions cut 1 base from V and 1 base from J, with 7 bases between. In germline, CDR1 is LNHDA, CDR2 SQIVND (reference sequence). CDR3 protein: CASSIGGSQETQYF. In DNA form, the CDR3 reads TGTGCCAGTAGTATAGGTGGGAGCCAAGAGACCCAGTACTTC.

The chain has TRBV19 and TRBJ2-2, with D perhaps TRBD1 (6 bases). The CDR3 totals 14 residues. Per germline, CDR1 LNHDA and CDR2 SQIVND (reference sequence). Trimming removed 5 bases at V and 5 bases at J, with 12 bases between. The CDR3 reads CASSGTGWTGELFF. DNA of the CDR3: TGTGCCAGTAGTGGAACAGGGTGGACCGGGGAGCTGTTTTTT. Full variable domain (remainder filled in from reference TRBV19 and TRBJ2-2): DGGITQSPKYLFRKEGQNVTLSCEQNLNHDAMYWYRQDPGQGLRLIYYSQIVNDFQKGDIAEGYSVSREKKESFPLTVTSAQKNPTAFYLCASSGTGWTGELFFGEGSRLTVL.

This clone came up once. CDR3: CASSSVSGGTDTQYF. The CDR3 region has the DNA TGTGCCAGCAGCTCAGTATCAGGAGGCACAGATACGCAGTATTTT. The chain links TRBV11-3 to TRBJ2-3; D unresolved. The V gene lost 4 bases and the J gene lost 1 base, with 12 bases spanning the gap. CDR3 length: 15 residues. The germline gives CDR1 SGHNT, CDR2 YENEEA.

The rearrangement joins TRBV5-1 to TRBJ2-1; 12 bases line up with TRBD2. V shed 4 bases and J 7 bases; nucleotides not matched to a gene: 15. The CDR3 is 18 residues long. The germline V gene encodes CDR1 SGHRS and CDR2 YFSETQ. DNA of the CDR3: TGCGCCAGCAGCCTCCTACTCAGACTAGCGGGAGTGGGGAATGAGCAGTTCTTC. This encodes CASSLLLRLAGVGNEQFF.

The chain combines TRBV12-5 with TRBJ1-1, with 9 bases aligning to TRBD1. V lost 7 bases, J lost 4 bases, and 16 bases stayed unmatched. The CDR3 has 17 amino acids. Germline CDR1 and CDR2: LGHNT and FRNRAP. CDR3 amino acids: CASDPLGGEQGATEAFF. CDR3 coding DNA: TGTGCTAGTGACCCTTTAGGTGGGGAACAGGGGGCCACTGAAGCTTTCTTT.

A few counts support this clone. The chain has TRBV7-9 and TRBJ2-2; 10 bases fit TRBD2. The germline CDR1 and CDR2 sequences are SEHNR and FQNEAQ (reference sequence). The CDR3 extends over 16 amino acids. V gave up 5 bases and J gave up 0 bases; unmatched junction bases: 3. The DNA of the CDR3 is TGTGCCAGCAGCACCACTAGCGGGACGAACACCGGGGAGCTGTTTTTT. It codes for CASSTTSGTNTGELFF. The whole variable domain, filled in from reference TRBV7-9 and TRBJ2-2, reads DTGVSQNPRHKITKRGQNVTFRCDPISEHNRLYWYRQTLGQGPEFLTYFQNEAQLEKSRLLSDRFSAERPKGSFSTLEIQRTEQGDSAMYLCASSTTSGTNTGELFFGEGSRLTVL.

The rearrangement uses TRBV6-5 and TRBJ1-1, with D possibly matching TRBD1 (5 bases). The V gene's germline CDR1 is MNHEY and CDR2 SVGAGI. This CDR3 is built from 14 residues. V was cut by 0 bases and J by 8 bases, with 13 bases left in between. CDR3 amino acids: CASSYSQARGEAFF. Here the CDR3 DNA reads TGTGCCAGCAGTTACTCGCAAGCTCGGGGGGAAGCTTTCTTT.

The V call is TRBV9, the J call TRBJ2-1, with D perhaps TRBD1 (6 bases). Trimming took 4 bases from V and 9 from J, leaving 14 bases between them. The CDR3 length is 13 residues. In germline, CDR1 is SGDLS, CDR2 YYNGEE. This CDR3 is CASSFQDSLEQFF. CDR3 in DNA: TGTGCCAGCAGCTTTCAGGACAGCCTTGAGCAGTTCTTC.

The rearrangement uses TRBV12-3 or TRBV12-4 and TRBJ1-5; D possibly corresponds to TRBD1 (6 bases). The CDR3 runs 13 residues. V gave up 5 bases and J gave up 5 bases, with 10 bases separating them. CDR3 DNA sequence: TGTGCCAGCAGTCGGGGGGGCTATCAGCCCCAGCATTTT. Residues: CASSRGGYQPQHF.

This clone appeared a few times. The V call is TRBV13, the J call TRBJ2-7, with 8 nucleotides matching TRBD1. The CDR3 has 15 residues. Germline CDR1 reads PRHDT; CDR2 reads FYEKMQ (reference sequence). Unmatched junction bases numbered 12, after V lost 5 bases and J lost 6 bases. CDR3: CASSTAGGALGEQYF. Here the CDR3 DNA reads TGTGCCAGCAGCACCGCAGGGGGCGCGTTAGGCGAGCAGTACTTC.

CDR3 DNA sequence: TGTGCCTGCTCCGGGACTAGCACCGGGGAGCTGTTTTTT. It specifies CACSGTSTGELFF. The J gene is TRBJ2-2, the V gene TRBV7-3; 8 nucleotides match TRBD2. The CDR3 is made up of 13 amino acids. Trimming removed 11 bases from V and 4 bases from J; junction bases left unmatched: 6. The germline gives CDR1 SGHTA, CDR2 FQGTGA.

V and J are TRBV6-4 and TRBJ2-2; D not resolved. CDR3 length: 13 amino acids. Germline V lookup: CDR1 MRHNA, CDR2 SNTAGT. The V end was cut by 5 bases, the J end by 7 bases, with 11 bases between. The CDR3 sequence is CASSLKGNGELFF. CDR3 nucleotides: TGTGCCAGCAGTCTTAAGGGCAACGGGGAGCTGTTTTTT.

The chain combines TRBV6-5 with TRBJ1-3; possibly TRBD1 for D (5 bases). The CDR3 is 15 amino acids. V was clipped by 5 bases and J by 7 bases, with 18 bases between them. Germline loops: CDR1 MNHEY, CDR2 SVGAGI. The CDR3 nucleotides are TGTGCCAGCAGTAAGACCAGGGAGAGGGACAACACCATATATTTT. Amino acids: CASSKTRERDNTIYF.

V gene TRBV5-4 combines with J gene TRBJ2-7; 7 nucleotides line up with TRBD2. J was trimmed by 2 bases and V by 0 bases; bases with no gene match: 5. The CDR3 has 15 residues. Germline CDR1 reads SGHNT; CDR2 reads YYREEE (reference sequence). The CDR3 spells CASSLARESAYEQYF. The CDR3 nucleotides are TGTGCCAGCAGCTTGGCGCGGGAGTCAGCCTACGAGCAGTACTTC. Together with reference TRBV5-4 and TRBJ2-7, the CDR3 gives the full variable domain: ETGVTQSPTHLIKTRGQQVTLRCSSQSGHNTVSWYQQALGQGPQFIFQYYREEENGRGNFPPRFSGLQFPNYSSELNVNALELDDSALYLCASSLARESAYEQYFGPGTRLTVT.

This chain links TRBV27 with TRBJ2-1; D not resolved. The V end was cut by 5 bases, the J end by 0 bases, with 8 bases between. Germline V lookup: CDR1 MNHEY, CDR2 SMNVEV (reference sequence). This CDR3 is 14 amino acids long. The CDR3 DNA sequence: TGTGCCAGCAGTCCGATTAGCTCCTACAATGAGCAGTTCTTC. This encodes CASSPISSYNEQFF.

The rearrangement links TRBV19 to TRBJ2-2, with unresolved D. The germline gives CDR1 LNHDA, CDR2 SQIVND (reference sequence). Trimming removed 6 bases from V and 1 base from J, with 9 bases in between. The CDR3 is made up of 14 amino acids. The chain's CDR3 is CASSLDGNTGELFF. The CDR3 nucleotides read TGTGCCAGTAGCCTAGACGGGAACACCGGGGAGCTGTTTTTT.

The rearrangement uses TRBV19 and TRBJ2-3; 8 nucleotides align to TRBD1. V lost 7 bases and J lost 1; bases outside the gene matches: 4. The germline V gene has CDR1 LNHDA and CDR2 SQIVND (reference sequence). The CDR3 has 14 residues. The DNA for the CDR3 is TGTGCCAGTAACGGACAGGGCCGCACAGATACGCAGTATTTT. Amino acid sequence: CASNGQGRTDTQYF.

The chain has TRBV10-1 and TRBJ2-3; D is unresolved. CDR1 is WNHNN and CDR2 is SYGVQD in the germline V gene (reference sequence). V was cut by 4 bases and J by 11 bases, with 13 bases left in between. This CDR3 contains 12 residues. CDR3 sequence (DNA): TGCGCCAGCAGTGCAACCTATACCAAGCAGTATTTT. It encodes CASSATYTKQYF.